These T cell receptor beta chains were read from a single sample in a study of T-cell memory formation after mild COVID-19. TCRdb reanalysed the 5' RACE reads using MiXCR and keeps one entry per CDR3 protein. This table has more than 300,000 distinct CDR3 sequences, 20% to 25% appearing once. The specimen was PBMCs or a T cell subset sorted from them (not recorded which). All receptors derive from a man aged 18 to 35 who had mild COVID-19 (a few samples of this study predate the infection). Cell type and time point are not known. Both conserved end residues are part of each CDR3. The D gene is left open where the match is weak. The size field is filled for only some rows; it gives once, few, many or a size class.

V,size,J,D,DNA,CDR3
TRBV27,-,TRBJ1-1,-,TGTGCCAGCAGTTTCGATGAGGGACATGTGAGAACTGAAGCTTTCTTT,CASSFDEGHVRTEAFF
TRBV5-1,few,TRBJ2-3,TRBD2,TGCGCCAGCCGGCCGGGACTAGCGGGGGACACAGATACGCAGTATTTT,CASRPGLAGDTDTQYF
TRBV6-5,-,TRBJ1-2,-,TGTGCCAGCAGTTACAGCCACAACTATGGCTACACCTTC,CASSYSHNYGYTF
TRBV25-1,-,TRBJ2-2,-,TGTGCCAGCAGTAAACCTAACACCGGGGAGCTGTTTTTT,CASSKPNTGELFF
TRBV4-1,few,TRBJ2-7,TRBD2,TGCGCCAGCAGCCCCTTGGCTAGCGGGATCTCCTACGAGCAGTACTTC,CASSPLASGISYEQYF
TRBV7-9,-,TRBJ1-1,TRBD1,TGTGCCAGCAGCTTAGGGACAGGGCAGCCCGAAGCTTTCTTT,CASSLGTGQPEAFF
TRBV20-1,-,TRBJ2-1,-,TGCAGTGCTTCGGGGGGACACTACAATGAGCAGTTCTTC,CSASGGHYNEQFF
TRBV9,-,TRBJ1-4,-,TGTGCCAGCAGCCCCGAGGGACGTAGGGGCGAACTGTTTTTT,CASSPEGRRGELFF
TRBV9,many,TRBJ2-1,TRBD2,TGTGCCAGCAGCCTACTAGCGGGGGGCCTCAATGAGCAGTTCTTC,CASSLLAGGLNEQFF
TRBV11-2,few,TRBJ2-3,TRBD2,TGTGCCAGCAGCTTAGATCTAGCGGGGGCTACGCAGTATTTT,CASSLDLAGATQYF
TRBV5-1,few,TRBJ1-1,TRBD1,TGCGCCAGCAGCTTGGTCCGGGACAGTGATGCTTTCTTT,CASSLVRDSDAFF
TRBV7-3,few,TRBJ2-3,TRBD2,TGTGCCAGCAGCCAGAGAGCGGGGGGCGGAGATACGCAGTATTTT,CASSQRAGGGDTQYF
TRBV29-1,few,TRBJ1-1,-,TGCAGCGTTGTCAGTGTGGGGAACACTGAAGCTTTCTTT,CSVVSVGNTEAFF
TRBV7-8,-,TRBJ2-3,-,TGTGCCAGCAGCATCCGGACCAGATCATCCCGCACAGATACGCAGTATTTT,CASSIRTRSSRTDTQYF
TRBV12-3/TRBV12-4,-,TRBJ2-3,TRBD2,TGTGCCAGCAGTTTAGCTGGGACTAGCGTAGGAGATACGCAGTATTTT,CASSLAGTSVGDTQYF
TRBV4-1,many,TRBJ2-1,TRBD1,TGCGCCAGCAGCCACCCTTACGGGACAGAAAGAGACAATGAGCAGTTCTTC,CASSHPYGTERDNEQFF
TRBV19,-,TRBJ1-2,TRBD1,TGTGCCAGTAGTCTCCGGGACAGGGGGCCTCGGGATGGCTACACCTTC,CASSLRDRGPRDGYTF
TRBV7-9,many,TRBJ1-1,-,TGTGCCAGCAGCTTGAGGGCCTTGAACACTGAAGCTTTCTTT,CASSLRALNTEAFF
TRBV23-1,many,TRBJ2-5,-,TGCGCCAGCAGTCAATTGGCGGGGGAGACCCAGTACTTC,CASSQLAGETQYF
TRBV24-1,-,TRBJ1-5,TRBD1,TGTGCCACCAGTGGGGGACAGGATGATTATAGCAATCAGCCCCAGCATTTT,CATSGGQDDYSNQPQHF
TRBV12-3/TRBV12-4,-,TRBJ2-2,TRBD2,TGTGCCAGCAGTTTTAGCGGGGGGACCCACGGGGAGCTGTTTTTT,CASSFSGGTHGELFF
TRBV7-6,few,TRBJ2-5,TRBD1,TGTGCCAGCAGCTGGACAGGGGGGGACGAGACCCAGTACTTC,CASSWTGGDETQYF
TRBV7-8,few,TRBJ1-5,TRBD1,TGTGCCAGCAGCTTATGGGCAGGGGGCCGACAGGGGCCCCAGCATTTT,CASSLWAGGRQGPQHF
TRBV12-3/TRBV12-4,few,TRBJ2-5,-,TGTGCCAGCAGTTTAGCGTCGTGGGGAGAGACCCAGTACTTC,CASSLASWGETQYF
TRBV7-2,few,TRBJ1-2,TRBD1,TGTGCCAGCAGCGAGACAGGGGTCGGCTACACCTTC,CASSETGVGYTF
TRBV7-3,few,TRBJ2-3,TRBD1,TGTGCCAGCAGCCGAGTGGGACAGGGCCCCCCAGATACGCAGTATTTT,CASSRVGQGPPDTQYF
TRBV3-1,-,TRBJ1-3,-,TGTGCCAGCAGCCGGCAGGGAAAGTTCGGTCGGGGAAACACCATATATTTT,CASSRQGKFGRGNTIYF
TRBV20-1,many,TRBJ2-5,-,TGCAGTGCTAGAGATGAGACCCAGTACTTC,CSARDETQYF
TRBV4-2,-,TRBJ2-3,TRBD2,TGTGCCAGCAGCCAACTAGCGGGGGGGCCAGAAGATACGCAGTATTTT,CASSQLAGGPEDTQYF
TRBV6-5,-,TRBJ1-6,-,TGTGCCAGCAGTTACTCCTACGGGATCGGGCCACCCCTCCACTTT,CASSYSYGIGPPLHF
TRBV7-2,-,TRBJ2-3,TRBD1,TGTGCCAGCAGCCACTCATCAGGGGGAGATACGCAGTATTTT,CASSHSSGGDTQYF
TRBV7-9,-,TRBJ1-1,-,TGTGCCAGCAGCCAGGTTTTTGGGGGGACCACTGAAGCTTTCTTT,CASSQVFGGTTEAFF
TRBV4-2,-,TRBJ2-7,TRBD1,TGTGCCAGCAGCCAAGTGTTTCCAGGCAGGGGGTCCCACGAGCAGTACTTC,CASSQVFPGRGSHEQYF
TRBV4-2,once,TRBJ2-1,TRBD2,TGTGCCAGCAGCTGGGAGCGGGGTCCCGCCAATGAGCAGTTCTTC,CASSWERGPANEQFF
TRBV7-3,few,TRBJ2-1,-,TGTGCCAGCAGCTTTACAGTCTACAATGAGCAGTTCTTC,CASSFTVYNEQFF
TRBV11-2,few,TRBJ2-1,TRBD2,TGTGCCAGCAGCCCCCGATCCCTAGCGGACAATGAGCAGTTCTTC,CASSPRSLADNEQFF
TRBV6-2/TRBV6-3,-,TRBJ1-1,-,TGTGCCAGCAGTTGGGGCAGGGAAGCTTTCTTT,CASSWGREAFF
TRBV6-5,-,TRBJ1-2,-,TGTGCCAGCAGTTACTTTGTTGGGAACTATGGCTACACCTTC,CASSYFVGNYGYTF
TRBV4-2,many,TRBJ1-1,-,TGTGCCAGCAGCCAAAGTGAGACGAACACTGAAGCTTTCTTT,CASSQSETNTEAFF
TRBV7-8,-,TRBJ2-7,-,TGTGCCAGCAGCTCAACTCCGTCCTCATCCTACGAGCAGTACTTC,CASSSTPSSSYEQYF
TRBV19,-,TRBJ1-1,TRBD1,TGTGCCAGTAGTATAGCCCGACAGGGCGGAGCTTTCTTT,CASSIARQGGAFF
TRBV6-5,few,TRBJ2-7,-,TGTGCCAGCAGTTACTCGAAGGCGGACTACGAGCAGTACTTC,CASSYSKADYEQYF
TRBV7-2,-,TRBJ2-1,-,TGTGCCAGCAGCCCCGACCGACAAGGCGGGCAGTTCTTC,CASSPDRQGGQFF
TRBV7-3,-,TRBJ1-1,-,TGTGCCAGCAGCTCTACAGGTGTAGGAACTGAAGCTTTCTTT,CASSSTGVGTEAFF
TRBV4-3,many,TRBJ2-3,TRBD2,TGCGCCAGCAGCCAAGACGGTGCGGGGGGCACAGATACGCAGTATTTT,CASSQDGAGGTDTQYF
TRBV29-1,-,TRBJ1-1,-,TGCAGCGTTGGAAACACTGAAGCTTTCTTT,CSVGNTEAFF
TRBV7-8,-,TRBJ2-5,TRBD1,TGTGCCAGCGGACCCGGGACAGGCCCCCGGGGGACCCAGTACTTC,CASGPGTGPRGTQYF
TRBV6-5,-,TRBJ1-1,-,TGTGCCAGCAGATTACGGACAGCTCTGAACACTGAAGCTTTCTTT,CASRLRTALNTEAFF
TRBV6-6,-,TRBJ2-5,-,TGTGCCAGCAGTTATCGGGTTGGAGGACTTTCTCAAGAGACCCAGTACTTC,CASSYRVGGLSQETQYF
TRBV28,-,TRBJ1-3,-,TGTGCCAGCAGTTCCCTGACAGGTTATGGAAACACCATATATTTT,CASSSLTGYGNTIYF
TRBV21-1,-,TRBJ2-7,-,TGTGCCAGCAGCAATCAGGGGGAGCAGTACTTC,CASSNQGEQYF
TRBV20-1,-,TRBJ2-5,TRBD2,TGCAGTGCCGGCGGGAGCGGGGGCAAAGAGACCCAGTACTTC,CSAGGSGGKETQYF
TRBV4-3,-,TRBJ1-1,-,TGCGCCAGCAGCCAATTACAGAACACTGAAGCTTTCTTT,CASSQLQNTEAFF
TRBV10-3,few,TRBJ2-3,-,TGTGCCATCAGTTCATCTTCTAGCACAGATACGCAGTATTTT,CAISSSSSTDTQYF
TRBV12-3/TRBV12-4,once,TRBJ2-7,TRBD2,TGTGCCAGCAGTCCTCGAAGGACTAGCGGGGGGAATACCTACGAGCAGTACTTC,CASSPRRTSGGNTYEQYF
TRBV7-9,few,TRBJ1-4,-,TGTGCCAGCAGCTCGCTAAACAGTGCAACTAATGAAAAACTGTTTTTT,CASSSLNSATNEKLFF
TRBV5-1,-,TRBJ2-1,TRBD1,TGCGCCAGCAAACTCCAGGGGGCGACCGAATACAATGAGCAGTTCTTC,CASKLQGATEYNEQFF
TRBV6-2/TRBV6-3,-,TRBJ1-2,TRBD1,TGTGCCAGCAGTGCCTCCGGGACAGGGGACCACTATGGCTACACCTTC,CASSASGTGDHYGYTF
TRBV12-3/TRBV12-4,-,TRBJ1-1,-,TGTGCCAGCAGTTTATCATCGGGGAACACTGAAGCTTTCTTT,CASSLSSGNTEAFF